This TCR beta chain was captured by sequencing in a study of blood T cell repertoires in COVID-19. Study information: Collection of acute and convalescent COVID-19 samples took place in the United States, Italy and Spain. From T cells, B-cell-depleted T cells, or PBMCs came the material, which was cDNA or gDNA.

As handled by the study authors: How many nucleated cells were present was estimated from reference gene primer amplification. Assay used: immunoSEQ multiplex PCR; TCRdb lists only in-frame clones, some missing. V and J calls plus clone size are reproduced from that table; the DNA served to infer D and trimming. This sample has roughly 290,000 clones, with around 88% found just once. The CDR3 has 15 residues. Unmatched junction bases numbered 3, after V lost 0 bases and J lost 4 bases. Looked up from germline, CDR1 is SGHAT and CDR2 is FQNNGV. The sequencing input was peripheral blood. The TCR comes from a woman in her thirties who had recovered from COVID-19. This chain links TRBV11-2 with TRBJ1-5; TRBD1 agrees at 7 bases. The CDR3 reads CASSLEAGGNQPQHF. In DNA form, the CDR3 reads TGTGCCAGCAGCTTAGAGGCAGGGGGGAATCAGCCCCAGCATTTT. Full variable domain (outside the CDR3, taken from reference TRBV11-2 and TRBJ1-5): EAGVAQSPRYKIIEKRQSVAFWCNPISGHATLYWYQQILGQGPKLLIQFQNNGVVDDSQLPKDRFSAERLKGVDSTLKIQPAKLEDSAVYLCASSLEAGGNQPQHFGDGTRLSIL.